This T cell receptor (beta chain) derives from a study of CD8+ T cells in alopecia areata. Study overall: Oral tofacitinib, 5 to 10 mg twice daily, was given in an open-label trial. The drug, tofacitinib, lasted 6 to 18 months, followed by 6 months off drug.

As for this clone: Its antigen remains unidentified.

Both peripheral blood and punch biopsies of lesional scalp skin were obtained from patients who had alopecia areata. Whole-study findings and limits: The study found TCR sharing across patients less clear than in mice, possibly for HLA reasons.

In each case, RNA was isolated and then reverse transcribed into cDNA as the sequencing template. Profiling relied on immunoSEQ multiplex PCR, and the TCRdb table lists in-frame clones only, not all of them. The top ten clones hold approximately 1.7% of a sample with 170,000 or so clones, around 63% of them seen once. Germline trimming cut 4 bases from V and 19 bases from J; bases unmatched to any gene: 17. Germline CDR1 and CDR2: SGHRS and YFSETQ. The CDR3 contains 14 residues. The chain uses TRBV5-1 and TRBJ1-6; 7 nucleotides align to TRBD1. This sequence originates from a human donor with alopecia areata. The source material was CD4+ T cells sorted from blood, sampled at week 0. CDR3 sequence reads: CASSLAPGQRAEHF. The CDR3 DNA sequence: TGCGCCAGCAGCCTAGCCCCGGGACAGAGGGCAGAACACTTT.